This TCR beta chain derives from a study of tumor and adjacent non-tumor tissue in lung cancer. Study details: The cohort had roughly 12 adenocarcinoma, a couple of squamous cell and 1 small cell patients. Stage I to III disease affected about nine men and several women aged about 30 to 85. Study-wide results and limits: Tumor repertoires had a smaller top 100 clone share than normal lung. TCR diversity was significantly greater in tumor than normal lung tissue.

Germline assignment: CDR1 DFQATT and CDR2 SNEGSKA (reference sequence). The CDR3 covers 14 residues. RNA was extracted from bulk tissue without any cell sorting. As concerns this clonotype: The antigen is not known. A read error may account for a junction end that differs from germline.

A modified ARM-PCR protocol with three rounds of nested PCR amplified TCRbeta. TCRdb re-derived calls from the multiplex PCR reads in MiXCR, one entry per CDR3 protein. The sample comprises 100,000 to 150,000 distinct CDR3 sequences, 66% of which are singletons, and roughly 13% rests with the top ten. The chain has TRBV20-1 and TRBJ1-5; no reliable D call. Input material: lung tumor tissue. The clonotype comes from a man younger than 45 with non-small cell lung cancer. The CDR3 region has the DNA TGCAGTGCCGGATCGGGGTATAGCAATCAGCTCCAGCATTTT. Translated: CSAGSGYSNQLQHF.